This T cell receptor beta chain came from a study of CD8+CD57+ T cells in acquired aplastic anemia (dated by TCRdb to the late 2010s). General notes on the study: On average, sorted CD4+ and CD8+ cells yielded approximately 3 ug of extracted DNA, with a range of roughly 0.17 to 27.4 ug. An average of approximately 9.8 million reads for CD4+ cells and 11 million or so reads for CD8+ cells was obtained from healthy donor samples.

V is pruned by 6 bases and J by 0 bases, leaving 3 bases of the junction without a gene match. The CDR3 spans 13 residues, from the cysteine through the phenylalanine. Here the CDR3 DNA is all that survives: 39 bases in frame from base 1. CDR1 and CDR2 were assigned from the germline V gene as SQVTM and ANQGSEA. TCR repertoires of sorted CD4+ and CD8+ blood T cells from severe aplastic anemia patients and healthy subjects were deep-sequenced in the study. Ficoll-Paque density gradient centrifugation was used to isolate peripheral blood mononuclear cells. Before DNA was extracted, CD4+ and CD8+ T cells were sorted using either FACS or magnetic beads. TCR beta VDJ combination and CDR3 sequence profiling used genomic DNA as the template. TCR repertoire sequencing was run on an Illumina HiSeq 2000. Per the original workflow: Repertoires were assessed using TRBV/TRBJ rearrangement plots, CDR3 size and DJ length profiles, and Simpson's diversity index. The most abundant DNA sequence in the deep sequencing data was taken as the immunodominant clone. CDR3 amino acid sequences were screened for sharing across subjects and compared with published repertoires and the VDJdb database. In TCRdb, the public reads were trimmed at Q25 with fastp and aligned with MiXCR, with productive beta chains retained. One record per CDR3 amino acid sequence lists the most common genes and DNA. In this record, the V and J calls reflect TCRdb's handling and not the investigators' own analysis. The sample has about 100,000 distinct CDR3 sequences on record, around 49% of them singletons. The leading ten clones occupy 30% to 35% of the sample.

General study outcomes and caveats: Although 25 to 30 CD8+ CDR3 sequences were shared by patients and controls, these sequences appeared highly expressed in patients and within the immunodominant clones of patients. No significant difference in CD8+ Simpson's diversity was found between patients and healthy controls (P=0.060).

Comment on this clonotype: What this receptor recognizes is not known. The record has no base qualities; no much larger clone is one base away.

Sequencing was carried out using sorted CD4+, CD8+, or CD8+CD57+ T cells (not recorded which) from PBMCs. In this chain, TRBV29-1 is recombined with TRBJ2-7, with 9 junctional bases fitting TRBD1. This clonotype was sampled from a human donor in good health, serving as a control. The CDR3 protein is CSVGTGSSYEQYF. The nucleotide sequence is given as TGCAGCGTAGGGACAGGGAGCTCCTACGAGCAGTACTTC.